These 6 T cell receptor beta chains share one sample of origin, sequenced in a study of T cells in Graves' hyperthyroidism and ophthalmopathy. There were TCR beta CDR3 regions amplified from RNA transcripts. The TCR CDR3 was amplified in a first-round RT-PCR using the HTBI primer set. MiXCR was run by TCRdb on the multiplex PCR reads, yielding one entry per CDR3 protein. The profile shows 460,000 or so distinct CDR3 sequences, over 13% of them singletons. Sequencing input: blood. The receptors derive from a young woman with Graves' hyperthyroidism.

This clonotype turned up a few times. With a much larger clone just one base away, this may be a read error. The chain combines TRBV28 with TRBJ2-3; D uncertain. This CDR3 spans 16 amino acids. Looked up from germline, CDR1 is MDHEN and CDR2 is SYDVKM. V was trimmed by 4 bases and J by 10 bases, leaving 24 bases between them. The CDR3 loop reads CASSSPTPSAPLPQYF. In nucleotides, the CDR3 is TGTGCCAGCAGTTCACCTACTCCTTCAGCCCCTCTCCCGCAGTATTTT.

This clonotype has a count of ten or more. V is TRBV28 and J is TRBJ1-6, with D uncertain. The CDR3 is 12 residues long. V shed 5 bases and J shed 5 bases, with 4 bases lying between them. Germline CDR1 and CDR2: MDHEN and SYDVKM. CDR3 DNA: TGTGCCAGCAGTATTAATAATTCACCCCTCCACTTT. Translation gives CASSINNSPLHF.

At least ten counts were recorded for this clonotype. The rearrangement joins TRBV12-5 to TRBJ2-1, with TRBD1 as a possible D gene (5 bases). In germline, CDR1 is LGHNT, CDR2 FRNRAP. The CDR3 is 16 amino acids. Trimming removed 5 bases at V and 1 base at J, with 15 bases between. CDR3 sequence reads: CASGPGFFLSYNEQFF. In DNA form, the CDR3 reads TGTGCTAGTGGTCCAGGGTTCTTCCTATCCTACAATGAGCAGTTCTTC. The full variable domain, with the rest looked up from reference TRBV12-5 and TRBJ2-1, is DARVTQTPRHKVTEMGQEVTMRCQPILGHNTVFWYRQTMMQGLELLAYFRNRAPLDDSGMPKDRFSAEMPDATLATLKIQPSEPRDSAVYFCASGPGFFLSYNEQFFGPGTRLTVL.

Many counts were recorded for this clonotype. This CDR3 is CASSLEGRVYNEQFF. DNA of the CDR3: TGCGCCAGCAGCTTGGAGGGGCGGGTCTACAATGAGCAGTTCTTC. The chain has TRBV5-1 and TRBJ2-1; D may be TRBD1 or TRBD2 (5 bases each). Trimming took 0 bases from V and 3 from J, leaving 10 bases between them. The CDR3 is 15 amino acids. Germline CDR1 and CDR2: SGHRS and YFSETQ. The full variable domain, with the rest looked up from reference TRBV5-1 and TRBJ2-1, is KAGVTQTPRYLIKTRGQQVTLSCSPISGHRSVSWYQQTPGQGLQFLFEYFSETQRNKGNFPGRFSGRQFSNSRSEMNVSTLELGDSALYLCASSLEGRVYNEQFFGPGTRLTVL.

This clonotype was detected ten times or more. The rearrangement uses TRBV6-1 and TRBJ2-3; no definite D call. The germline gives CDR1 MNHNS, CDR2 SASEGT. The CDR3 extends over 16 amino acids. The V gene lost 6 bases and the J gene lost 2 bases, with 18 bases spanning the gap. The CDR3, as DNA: TGTGCCAGCAGAACGCAGCCCCGGGTGACCACAGATACGCAGTATTTT. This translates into CASRTQPRVTTDTQYF.

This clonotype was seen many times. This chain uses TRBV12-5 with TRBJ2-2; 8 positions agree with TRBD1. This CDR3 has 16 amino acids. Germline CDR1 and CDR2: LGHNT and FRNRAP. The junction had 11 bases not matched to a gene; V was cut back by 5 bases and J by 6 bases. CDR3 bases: TGTGCTAGTGGTGACACCGGGACAGGCGGTTCCGGGGAGCTGTTTTTT. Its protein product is CASGDTGTGGSGELFF.